The sample holds a few counts of the clone carrying this TCR beta chain. Its antigen is not known. Amplification used 60 Vbeta primers and 13 Jbeta primers. Some clones are missing from TCRdb's copy, which holds only in-frame ones; the method was immunoSEQ multiplex PCR. This table holds around 150,000 clones, around three quarters found once. After removal of 4 bases from V and 4 bases from J, the junction contained 4 bases not matched to a gene. The CDR3 has 15 amino acids. The germline CDR1 and CDR2 sequences are MDHEN and SYDVKM. Among the donors, all were healthy bone marrow donors. These data originate in a study of cytomegalovirus exposure and HLA in healthy donors. Findings and caveats of the study: After further analysis at a later stage, around 17,000 TCR beta sequences were associated with HLA alleles at 0.05 false discovery rate. Earlier results showed most TCR beta V segments being productive about 87% or about 30% of the time.

The chain employs TRBV28 and TRBJ2-2; 9 bases line up with TRBD1. The sample was PBMCs. This clonotype originated in a man between 25 and 39 years old in good health and CMV-seronegative. CDR3 coding DNA: TGTGCCAGCAGTTACAGGGGACAGGGCACCGGGGAGCTGTTTTTT. Amino acids: CASSYRGQGTGELFF.